This TCR beta chain was captured by sequencing in a study of cytomegalovirus exposure and HLA in healthy donors. Broader study findings: Specificity of three CMV-associated chains for CMV antigens was verified in vitro.

The V and J ends lost 3 bases and 0 bases respectively, with 14 bases between them. The CDR3 runs 16 residues. Germline V gene data show CDR1 as SGDLS and CDR2 as YYNGEE. Generated by immunoSEQ multiplex PCR, the TCRdb table keeps only in-frame clones and is missing some. The table includes about 110,000 clones, 88% detected once. As regards this clone: Its antigen is as yet unknown.

The receptor was derived from a woman between 18 and 29 years old in good health and CMV-seropositive. The rearrangement links TRBV9 to TRBJ2-3, with D perhaps matching TRBD1 (6 bases). Sample: PBMCs. The CDR3 here is CASSGRQDLSTDTQYF. As DNA, the CDR3 is TGTGCCAGCAGCGGCCGACAGGACCTCAGCACAGATACGCAGTATTTT.